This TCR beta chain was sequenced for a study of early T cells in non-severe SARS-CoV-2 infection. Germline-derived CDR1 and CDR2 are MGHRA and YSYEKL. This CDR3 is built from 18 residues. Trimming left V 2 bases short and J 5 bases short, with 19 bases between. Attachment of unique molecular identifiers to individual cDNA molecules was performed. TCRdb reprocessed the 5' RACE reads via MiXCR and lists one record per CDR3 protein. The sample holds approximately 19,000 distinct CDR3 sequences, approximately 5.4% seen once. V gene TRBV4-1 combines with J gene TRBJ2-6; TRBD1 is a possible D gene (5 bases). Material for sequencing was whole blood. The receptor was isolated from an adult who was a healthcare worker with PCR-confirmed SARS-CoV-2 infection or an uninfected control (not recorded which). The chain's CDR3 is CASSQPTDILTRANVLTF. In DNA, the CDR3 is TGCGCCAGCAGCCAACCGACAGATATTCTAACTCGGGCCAACGTCCTGACTTTC.